The 23 T cell receptor beta chains below were found in one sample sequenced in a study of prognosis after radiotherapy for stage I lung cancer. Two-round multiplex PCR amplified TCR beta CDR3 from genomic DNA. With primers specific to each TRBV and TRBJ gene, the first-round PCR was performed. Using its own MiXCR run on the multiplex PCR reads, TCRdb lists one record per CDR3 protein. The profile shows about 59,000 distinct CDR3 sequences, around 27% of them singletons. Here the sequenced sample was PBMCs, taken before or after stereotactic body radiation therapy (not recorded which). All receptors derive from a donor aged 50 or older with non-small cell lung cancer.

This clonotype was observed at least ten times. The chain employs TRBV9 and TRBJ2-1, with D unresolved. The length of the CDR3 is 15 residues. The V gene's germline CDR1 is SGDLS and CDR2 YYNGEE. The V and J ends lost 4 bases and 0 bases respectively, with 11 bases between them. DNA for the CDR3: TGTGCCAGCAGCCCGCACACGAGCTCCTACAATGAGCAGTTCTTC. It translates to CASSPHTSSYNEQFF.

Points on this clonotype: A read error is possible here, since a much larger clone lies one base away. The CDR3 ends on some other residue instead of the conserved phenylalanine or tryptophan, so this is likely a read error. The chain couples TRBV3-1 to TRBJ1-1; D uncertain. V was trimmed by 3 bases and J by 3 bases, leaving 17 bases between them. The CDR3 has 16 residues. The germline V gene has CDR1 LGHDT and CDR2 YNNKEL (reference sequence). CDR3 in DNA: TGTGCCAGCAGCCATGTGCCTTCTCTTGGGGACACTGAAGCTTTCTCT. Translation: CASSHVPSLGDTEAFS.

In the case of this clonotype: A much larger clone differs from this one at a single base, so this may be a read error. The chain recombines TRBV9 with TRBJ2-1; either TRBD1 or TRBD2 may supply D (6 bases each). V shed 7 bases and J shed 4 bases, with 18 bases lying between them. Germline CDR1 SGDLS, CDR2 YYNGEE. The length of the CDR3 is 15 residues. CDR3 region: CASGAGRGGYNEQFF. The DNA of the CDR3 is TGTGCCAGCGGGGCGGGGAGAGGGGGATACAATGAGCAGTTCTTC.

This clonotype was observed a single time. Germline is not matched at one junction end, which may reflect a read error. The V and J genes are TRBV6-1 and TRBJ2-3; D gene unclear. Germline assignment: CDR1 MNHNS and CDR2 SASEGT. The CDR3 runs to 13 residues. The CDR3 here is CASSQKGTYTHYF. The CDR3 nucleotides are TGTGCCAGCAGCCAGAAAGGCACATATACGCATTATTTT.

This clonotype was seen at least ten times. The V gene is TRBV30, the J gene TRBJ2-4; D may be TRBD1 (5 bases). This CDR3 spans 16 amino acids. Germline CDR1 and CDR2: GTSNPN and SVGIG (reference sequence). The V gene lost 0 bases and the J gene lost 7 bases, with 19 bases spanning the gap. The chain's CDR3 is CAWSVRAAGKDNIQYF. CDR3 nucleotides: TGTGCCTGGAGTGTAAGGGCGGCAGGGAAAGACAACATTCAGTACTTC. Combining the CDR3 with reference TRBV30 and TRBJ2-4 gives the whole variable domain SQTIHQWPATLVQPVGSPLSLECTVEGTSNPNLYWYRQAAGRGLQLLFYSVGIGQISSEVPQNLSASRPQDRQFILSSKKLLLSDSGFYLCAWSVRAAGKDNIQYFGAGTRLSVL.

This clonotype was seen many times. The CDR3 is CASTLGQGAWNTEAFF. The CDR3 DNA is TGTGCCAGCACCCTGGGACAGGGGGCCTGGAACACTGAAGCTTTCTTT. The rearrangement links TRBV6-1 to TRBJ1-1; 12 bases align to TRBD1. This CDR3 is built from 16 residues. Germline-derived CDR1 and CDR2 are MNHNS and SASEGT. V dropped 7 bases and J dropped 1; count of bases not matched to a gene: 7.

This clonotype was counted at least ten times. The J gene is TRBJ2-7, the V gene TRBV20-1; tentatively, D is TRBD1 (5 bases). V dropped 6 bases and J dropped 4 bases, with 16 bases sitting between them. In germline, CDR1 is DFQATT, CDR2 SNEGSKA (reference sequence). This CDR3 is built from 13 residues. The CDR3 is CSARLRVQYEQYF. CDR3 nucleotides: TGCAGTGCCAGGCTCAGGGTGCAATACGAGCAGTACTTC.

The V gene is TRBV7-8, the J gene TRBJ2-1, with a weak D call TRBD1 (5 bases). The CDR3 spans 16 residues. V was pared by 5 bases and J by 6 bases, with 20 bases between. Germline-derived CDR1 and CDR2 are SGHVS and FQNEAQ. Here the CDR3 reads CASSVHLDKPGNEQFF. The CDR3 DNA is TGTGCCAGCAGCGTCCACCTGGACAAGCCAGGCAATGAGCAGTTCTTC.

This rearrangement joins TRBV6-2 or TRBV6-3 to TRBJ1-2; D not resolved. The V gene lost 7 bases and the J gene lost 8 bases, with 26 bases spanning the gap. CDR1 MNHEY and CDR2 SVGEGT come from the germline V gene. The CDR3 consists of 16 residues. CDR3 protein: CASIEIRLKLSGGYTF. CDR3 nucleotides: TGTGCCAGCATTGAAATCCGGCTGAAGCTCTCGGGGGGCTACACCTTC.

This clonotype was recorded many times. The J gene is TRBJ2-2, the V gene TRBV5-1, with 7 bases lining up with TRBD1. J lost 0 bases, V lost 7 bases, and 6 bases had no gene match. CDR1 is SGHRS and CDR2 is YFSETQ in the germline V gene. The CDR3 consists of 15 residues. The CDR3 DNA is TGCGCCAGCGTACAGGGGTCCCCGAACACCGGGGAGCTGTTTTTT. Protein sequence: CASVQGSPNTGELFF.

Ten or more counts support this clonotype. V gene TRBV30 combines with J gene TRBJ1-4; D is possibly TRBD1 (6 bases). The length of the CDR3 is 14 residues. V lost 3 bases and J 2 bases, leaving 10 bases between the germline ends. The germline V gene encodes CDR1 GTSNPN and CDR2 SVGIG (reference sequence). In nucleotides, the CDR3 is TGTGCCTGGAGACAGGGTCACACTAATGAAAAACTGTTTTTT. It yields the protein CAWRQGHTNEKLFF.

This clonotype was detected many times. The CDR3 is CASTVLGGGDNQPQHF. The CDR3 bases are TGTGCCAGCACCGTCCTCGGGGGCGGGGACAATCAGCCCCAGCATTTT. The chain is built from TRBV7-2 and TRBJ1-5; a weak D match, TRBD1 (6 bases). V shed 7 bases and J shed 3 bases, with 19 bases lying between them. Germline-derived CDR1 and CDR2 are SGHTA and FQGNSA. The CDR3 totals 16 residues.

A note on this clonotype: This probably arose from a read error, given a far larger clone one base away. This chain links TRBV6-5 with TRBJ1-1; D gene uncertain. Germline V CDR1 and CDR2: MNHEY, SVGAGI. V was clipped by 6 bases and J by 5 bases, with 13 bases between them. The CDR3 spans 13 residues. CDR3 coding DNA: TGTGCCAGCAGAGACCCGGTGAGAACTGAAGCTTTCTTT. Translated, it gives CASRDPVRTEAFF.

In regard to this clonotype: A read error may be the cause here, since a much bigger clone is one base away. This chain uses TRBV18 with TRBJ2-7; tentatively, D is TRBD1 or TRBD2 (6 bases each). This CDR3 contains 15 residues. CDR1 and CDR2 from the germline V gene are KGHSH and LQKENI. The CDR3 region has the DNA TGTGCCAGCTCACCGGAGCCCGGGGGCAACTACGATCAGTACTTC. Translated, it gives CASSPEPGGNYDQYF.

With regard to this clonotype: This sequence is one base from a far larger clone and is likely a read error. The rearrangement uses TRBV6-2 or TRBV6-3 and TRBJ2-5; D is unresolved. V lost 5 bases to trimming and J lost 8 bases, with 12 bases between them. The CDR3 extends over 12 amino acids. Germline V gene lookup returns CDR1 MNHEY and CDR2 SVGEGT. The CDR3, as DNA: TGTGCCAGCAGTACCATCCCGGATACCCAGTACTTC. Translated, it gives CASSTIPDTQYF.

Only a few counts were recorded for this clonotype. A read error is likely here: a far larger clone is one base away. The rearrangement joins TRBV6-9 to TRBJ1-5; tentative D call: TRBD1 (5 bases). Germline CDR1 reads MNHGY; CDR2 reads SVAAGI. CDR3 length: 14 amino acids. V was pared by 4 bases and J by 9 bases, with 16 bases between. CDR3 region: CASSSAAGRRPQHF. CDR3 DNA sequence: TGTGCCAGCAGTTCTGCGGCAGGGCGGCGGCCCCAGCATTTT.

With respect to this clonotype: A much larger clone lies one base from this, so it may be a read error. The rearrangement links TRBV5-1 to TRBJ1-1; possible D gene TRBD1, 5 bases. This CDR3 spans 16 amino acids. The germline V gene encodes CDR1 SGHRS and CDR2 YFSETQ. V dropped 1 base and J dropped 5 bases, with 18 bases sitting between them. The chain's CDR3 is CASSLSTYWGSTEAFF. In DNA form, the CDR3 reads TGCGCCAGCAGCTTGAGTACGTATTGGGGGTCGACTGAAGCTTTCTTT. Supplemented by reference TRBV5-1 and TRBJ1-1, the full variable domain reads KAGVTQTPRYLIKTRGQQVTLSCSPISGHRSVSWYQQTPGQGLQFLFEYFSETQRNKGNFPGRFSGRQFSNSRSEMNVSTLELGDSALYLCASSLSTYWGSTEAFFGQGTRLTVV.

A remark on this clonotype: With only one base between it and a far larger clone, this is likely a read error. This chain links TRBV6-2 or TRBV6-3 with TRBJ2-3; no reliable D call. CDR3 size: 18 residues. V was shortened by 5 bases and J by 2 bases, with 23 bases between the two germline ends. Germline V gene sequence: CDR1 MNHEY, CDR2 SVGEGT. CDR3 in amino acids: CASSDAKPFSALTDTQYF. In DNA, the CDR3 is TGTGCCAGCAGTGACGCAAAACCATTTTCCGCGCTCACAGATACGCAGTATTTT.

In its sample, this clonotype was seen many times. The conserved closing phenylalanine or tryptophan is absent in this CDR3, likely reflecting a read error. V gene TRBV6-2 or TRBV6-3 combines with J gene TRBJ2-4; weak D call: TRBD1 (5 bases). V lost 2 bases to trimming and J lost 8 bases, with 13 bases between them. This CDR3 comprises 14 residues. Germline V gene sequence: CDR1 MNHEY, CDR2 SVGEGT. This CDR3 reads CASSYSPDSYIQYL. DNA of the CDR3: TGTGCCAGCAGTTACAGCCCTGACAGCTACATTCAGTACCTC.

This clonotype has a count of ten or more. The chain is built from TRBV5-6 and TRBJ1-2, with D perhaps TRBD1 (6 bases). The V and J ends lost 4 bases and 4 bases respectively, with 11 bases between them. The CDR3 consists of 13 residues. Germline lookup yields CDR1 SGHDT and CDR2 YYEEEE. CDR3 in DNA: TGTGCCAGCAGCCTAACAGGGCTCTATGGCTACACCTTC. Translated: CASSLTGLYGYTF.

A note on this clonotype: Given a far larger clone just one base away, this is likely a sequencing read error. The chain combines TRBV6-5 with TRBJ2-7; possibly TRBD1 or TRBD2 for D (6 bases each). V gave up 9 bases and J gave up 7 bases, with 22 bases separating them. Germline lookup yields CDR1 MNHEY and CDR2 SVGAGI. The CDR3 sequence is 14 residues long. This CDR3 reads CASNPTGCAGEQYF. For the CDR3, the DNA is TGTGCCAGTAACCCAACAGGGTGCGCGGGGGAGCAGTACTTC.

Details on this clonotype: A clone one base away is much larger, so this may be a read error. The V and J genes are TRBV28 and TRBJ1-2, with 7 bases lining up with TRBD1. Germline CDR1 and CDR2: MDHEN and SYDVKM. V lost 8 bases, J lost 4 bases, and 13 bases stayed unmatched. The CDR3 runs to 15 residues. The CDR3 region has the DNA TGTGCCAGCCGCACGGGTGTAGGACAGGCCTATGGCTACACCTTC. It specifies CASRTGVGQAYGYTF.

In the case of this clonotype: This clone may be a read error of a much larger clone one base away. This chain connects TRBV6-1 to TRBJ2-3, with unresolved D. Germline assignment: CDR1 MNHNS and CDR2 SASEGT. The CDR3 spans 14 residues. For the CDR3, the DNA is TGTGCCAGCAGCTTAGATCGCACCACAGATACGCCGTATTTT. It translates to CASSLDRTTDTPYF.